This entry lists 2 T cell receptor beta chains sequenced from one sample in a study of shared clonotypes between healthy human individuals. Measured with immunoSEQ multiplex PCR; TCRdb has only the in-frame clones, and not every one. The sample lists 450,000 to 600,000 clones; around 74% were seen once. Material: PBMCs. These receptor sequences come from a middle-aged woman in good health. Some clones in this sample may be carry-over from other donors' samples.

The J gene is TRBJ2-7, the V gene TRBV4-2; no reliable D call. Looked up from germline, CDR1 is LGHNA and CDR2 is YNFKEQ. With 0 bases removed from V and 6 bases from J, the gap between germline ends came to 18 bases. This CDR3 has 16 amino acids. The CDR3 region is CASSQDGSRTVGEQYF. As DNA, the CDR3 is TGTGCCAGCAGCCAAGATGGCTCTCGGACGGTTGGCGAGCAGTACTTC.

CDR3 nucleotides: TGTGCCAGCAGCTTAGCCCCACTAGCTTACAATGAGCAGTTCTTC. Translated, it gives CASSLAPLAYNEQFF. The chain carries TRBV7-3 and TRBJ2-1; tentatively, D is TRBD2 (6 bases). There are 15 residues in the CDR3. With 2 bases removed from V and 4 bases from J, the gap between germline ends came to 12 bases. Germline loops: CDR1 SGHTA, CDR2 FQGTGA.